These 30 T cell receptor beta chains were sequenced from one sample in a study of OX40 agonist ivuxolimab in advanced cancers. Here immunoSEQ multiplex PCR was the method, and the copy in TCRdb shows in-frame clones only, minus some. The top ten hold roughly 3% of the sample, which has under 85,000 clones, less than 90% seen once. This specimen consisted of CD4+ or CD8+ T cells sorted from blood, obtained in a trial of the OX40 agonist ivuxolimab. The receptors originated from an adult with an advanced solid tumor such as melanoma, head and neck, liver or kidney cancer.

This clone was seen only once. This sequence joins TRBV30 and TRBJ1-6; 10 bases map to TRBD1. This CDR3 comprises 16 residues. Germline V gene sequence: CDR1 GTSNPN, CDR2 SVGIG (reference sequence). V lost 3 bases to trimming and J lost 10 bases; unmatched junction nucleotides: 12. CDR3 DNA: TGTGCCTGGAGACCTCTGGGACAGGGGCAAGGGTCACCCCTCCACTTT. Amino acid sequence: CAWRPLGQGQGSPLHF.

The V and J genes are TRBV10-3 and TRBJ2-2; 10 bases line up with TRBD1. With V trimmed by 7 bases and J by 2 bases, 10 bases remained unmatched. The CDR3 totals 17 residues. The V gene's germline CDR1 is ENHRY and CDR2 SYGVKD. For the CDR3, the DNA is TGTGCCATCACCGCGGGGACAGGGGCCTACAACACCGGGGAGCTGTTTTTT. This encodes CAITAGTGAYNTGELFF.

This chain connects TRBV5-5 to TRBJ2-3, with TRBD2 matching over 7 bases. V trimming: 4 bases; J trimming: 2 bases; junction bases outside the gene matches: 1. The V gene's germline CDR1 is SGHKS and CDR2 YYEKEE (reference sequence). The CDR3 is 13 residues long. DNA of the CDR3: TGTGCCAGCAGCCGGGGGGACACAGATACGCAGTATTTT. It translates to CASSRGDTDTQYF.

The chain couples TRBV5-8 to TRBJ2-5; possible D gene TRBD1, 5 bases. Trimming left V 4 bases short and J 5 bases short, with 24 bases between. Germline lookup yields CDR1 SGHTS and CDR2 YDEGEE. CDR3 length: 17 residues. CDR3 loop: CASSLGLFVGAGETQYF. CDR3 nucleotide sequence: TGTGCCAGCAGCCTGGGCCTTTTTGTAGGGGCAGGGGAGACCCAGTACTTC.

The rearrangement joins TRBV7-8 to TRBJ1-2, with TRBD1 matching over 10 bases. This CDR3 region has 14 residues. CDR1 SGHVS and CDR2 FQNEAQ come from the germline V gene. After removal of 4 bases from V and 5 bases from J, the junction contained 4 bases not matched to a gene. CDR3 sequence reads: CASSSPGQGYGYTF. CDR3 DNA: TGTGCCAGCAGCTCACCGGGACAGGGGTATGGCTACACCTTC.

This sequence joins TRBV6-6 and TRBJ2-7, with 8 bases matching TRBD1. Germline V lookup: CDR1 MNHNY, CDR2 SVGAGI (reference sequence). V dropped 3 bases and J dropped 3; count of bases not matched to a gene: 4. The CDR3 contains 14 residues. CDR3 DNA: TGTGCCAGCAGTTATGGACAGGGTTTCTACGAGCAGTACTTC. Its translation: CASSYGQGFYEQYF.

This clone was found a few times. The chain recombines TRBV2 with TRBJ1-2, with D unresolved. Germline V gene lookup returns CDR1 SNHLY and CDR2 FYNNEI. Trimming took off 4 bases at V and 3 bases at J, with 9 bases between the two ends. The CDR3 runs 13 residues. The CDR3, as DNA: TGTGCCAGCAGTGGGACCAAAGACTATGGCTACACCTTC. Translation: CASSGTKDYGYTF.

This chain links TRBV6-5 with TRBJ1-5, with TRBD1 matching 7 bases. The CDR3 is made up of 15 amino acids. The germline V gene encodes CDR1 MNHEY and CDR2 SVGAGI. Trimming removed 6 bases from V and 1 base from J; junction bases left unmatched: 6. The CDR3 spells CASSRTGDSNQPQHF. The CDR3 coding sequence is TGTGCCAGCAGCCGTACAGGGGACAGCAATCAGCCCCAGCATTTT.

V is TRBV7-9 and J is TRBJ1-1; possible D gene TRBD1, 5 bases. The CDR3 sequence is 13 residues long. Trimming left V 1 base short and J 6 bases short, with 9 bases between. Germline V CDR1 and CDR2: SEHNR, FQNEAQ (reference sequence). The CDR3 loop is CASSLVGGSEAFF. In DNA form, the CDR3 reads TGTGCCAGCAGCTTAGTCGGGGGATCTGAAGCTTTCTTT.

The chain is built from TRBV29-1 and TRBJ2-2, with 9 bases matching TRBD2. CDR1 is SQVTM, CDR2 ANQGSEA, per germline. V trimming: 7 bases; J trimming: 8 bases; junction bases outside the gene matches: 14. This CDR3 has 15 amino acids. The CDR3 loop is CSGQGAGGPEGELFF. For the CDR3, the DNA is TGCAGCGGCCAAGGGGCGGGAGGGCCAGAAGGGGAGCTGTTTTTT.

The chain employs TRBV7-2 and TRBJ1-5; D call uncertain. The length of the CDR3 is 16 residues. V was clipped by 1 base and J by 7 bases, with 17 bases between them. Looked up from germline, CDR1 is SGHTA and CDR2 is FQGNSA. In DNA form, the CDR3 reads TGTGCCAGCAGCTTAGTAGTGGGCCGGGGTGAACAGCCCCAGCATTTT. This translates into CASSLVVGRGEQPQHF.

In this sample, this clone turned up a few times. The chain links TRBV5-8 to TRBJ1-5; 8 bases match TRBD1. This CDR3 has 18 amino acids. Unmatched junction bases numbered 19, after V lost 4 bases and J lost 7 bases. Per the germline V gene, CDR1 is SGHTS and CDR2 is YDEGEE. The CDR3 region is CASSDYGAGGRRLQPQHF. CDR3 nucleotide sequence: TGTGCCAGCAGCGATTACGGGGCAGGGGGCCGTCGCTTACAGCCCCAGCATTTT.

CDR3 nucleotide sequence: TGTGCCAGCAGCGGATCCGGGGCGGACACCGGGGAGCTGTTTTTT. Translating it yields CASSGSGADTGELFF. The chain recombines TRBV5-6 with TRBJ2-2, with D possibly being TRBD1 or TRBD2 (5 bases each). V lost 4 bases and J 3 bases, leaving 13 bases between the germline ends. Per germline, CDR1 SGHDT and CDR2 YYEEEE. The CDR3 totals 15 residues.

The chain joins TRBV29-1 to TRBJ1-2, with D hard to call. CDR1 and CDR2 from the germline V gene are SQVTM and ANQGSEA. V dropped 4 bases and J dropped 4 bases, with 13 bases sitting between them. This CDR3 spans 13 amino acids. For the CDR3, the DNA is TGCAGCGTTGTCTCGGAGGGTGCCTATGGCTACACCTTC. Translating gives CSVVSEGAYGYTF. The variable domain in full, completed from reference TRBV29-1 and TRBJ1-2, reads SAVISQKPSRDICQRGTSLTIQCQVDSQVTMMFWYRQQPGQSLTLIATANQGSEATYESGFVIDKFPISRPNLTFSTLTVSNMSPEDSSIYLCSVVSEGAYGYTFGSGTRLTVV.

CDR3 region: CASRELDRGTYNSPLHF. The CDR3 bases are TGCGCCAGCAGGGAACTGGACAGGGGAACCTATAATTCACCCCTCCACTTT. This rearrangement joins TRBV10-2 to TRBJ1-6; 9 nucleotides agree with TRBD1. Germline V gene sequence: CDR1 WSHSY, CDR2 SAAADI. V was clipped by 6 bases and J by 2 bases; unmatched bases: 8. The CDR3 consists of 17 residues.

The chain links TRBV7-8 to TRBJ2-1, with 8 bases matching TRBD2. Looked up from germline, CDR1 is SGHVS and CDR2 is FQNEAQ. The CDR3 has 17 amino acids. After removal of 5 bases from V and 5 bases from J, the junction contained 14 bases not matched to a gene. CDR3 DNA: TGTGCCAGCAGCCGCACCACCGCGCTAGCGGGTAACAATGAGCAGTTCTTC. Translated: CASSRTTALAGNNEQFF.

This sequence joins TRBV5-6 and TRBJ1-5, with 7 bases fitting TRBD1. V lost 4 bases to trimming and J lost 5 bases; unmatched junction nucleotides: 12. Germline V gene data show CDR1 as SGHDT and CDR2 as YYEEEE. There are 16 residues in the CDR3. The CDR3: CASSTKTDREDQPQHF. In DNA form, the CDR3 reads TGTGCCAGCAGCACTAAGACTGACAGGGAAGATCAGCCCCAGCATTTT. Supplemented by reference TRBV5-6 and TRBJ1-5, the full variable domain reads DAGVTQSPTHLIKTRGQQVTLRCSPKSGHDTVSWYQQALGQGPQFIFQYYEEEERQRGNFPDRFSGHQFPNYSSELNVNALLLGDSALYLCASSTKTDREDQPQHFGDGTRLSIL.

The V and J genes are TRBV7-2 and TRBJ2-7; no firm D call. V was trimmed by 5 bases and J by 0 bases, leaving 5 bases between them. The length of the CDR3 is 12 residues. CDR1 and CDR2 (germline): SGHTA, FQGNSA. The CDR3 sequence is CASSLTSYEQYF. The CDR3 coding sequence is TGTGCCAGCAGCCTCACCTCCTACGAGCAGTACTTC.

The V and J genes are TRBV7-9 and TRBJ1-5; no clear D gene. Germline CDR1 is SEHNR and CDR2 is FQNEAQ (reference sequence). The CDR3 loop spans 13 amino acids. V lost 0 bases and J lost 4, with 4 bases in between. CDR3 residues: CASSLAANQPQHF. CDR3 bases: TGTGCCAGCAGCTTAGCCGCTAATCAGCCCCAGCATTTT.

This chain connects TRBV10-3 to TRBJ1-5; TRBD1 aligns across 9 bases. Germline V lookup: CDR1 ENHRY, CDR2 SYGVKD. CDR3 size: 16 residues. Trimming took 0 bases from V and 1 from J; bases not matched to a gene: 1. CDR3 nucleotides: TGTGCCATCAGTGAGTCACAGGGGGCAAGCAATCAGCCCCAGCATTTT. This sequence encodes CAISESQGASNQPQHF.

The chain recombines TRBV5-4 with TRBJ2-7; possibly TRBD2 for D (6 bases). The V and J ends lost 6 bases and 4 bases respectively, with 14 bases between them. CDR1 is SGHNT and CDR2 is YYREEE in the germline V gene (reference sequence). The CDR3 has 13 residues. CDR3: CASTTDYQYEQYF. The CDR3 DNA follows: TGTGCCAGCACAACGGACTACCAATACGAGCAGTACTTC.

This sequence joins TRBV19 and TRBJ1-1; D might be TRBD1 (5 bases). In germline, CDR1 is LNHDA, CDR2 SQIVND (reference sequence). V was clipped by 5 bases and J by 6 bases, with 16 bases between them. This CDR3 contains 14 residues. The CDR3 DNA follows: TGTGCCAGTAGTGCCGGTCGGGGACGGGCTGAAGCTTTCTTT. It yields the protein CASSAGRGRAEAFF.

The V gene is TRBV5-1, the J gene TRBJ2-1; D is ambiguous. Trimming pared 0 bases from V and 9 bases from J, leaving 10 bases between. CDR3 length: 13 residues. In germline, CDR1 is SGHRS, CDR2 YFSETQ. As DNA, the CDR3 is TGCGCCAGCAGCTTGGGTGGGATGGGTGAGCAGTTCTTC. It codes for CASSLGGMGEQFF.

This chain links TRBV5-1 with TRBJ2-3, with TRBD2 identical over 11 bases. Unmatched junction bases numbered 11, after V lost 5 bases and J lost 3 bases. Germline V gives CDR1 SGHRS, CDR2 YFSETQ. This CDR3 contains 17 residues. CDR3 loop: CASRRTSGRGGTDTQYF. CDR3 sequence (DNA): TGCGCCAGCAGGCGTACTAGCGGGAGAGGAGGAACAGATACGCAGTATTTT.

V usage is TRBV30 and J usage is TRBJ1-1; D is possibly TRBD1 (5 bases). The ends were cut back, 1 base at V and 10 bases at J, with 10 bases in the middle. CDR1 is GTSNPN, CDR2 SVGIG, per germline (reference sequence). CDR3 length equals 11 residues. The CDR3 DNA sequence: TGTGCCTGGAGTGGGGACTGGAGAGCTTTCTTT. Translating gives CAWSGDWRAFF.

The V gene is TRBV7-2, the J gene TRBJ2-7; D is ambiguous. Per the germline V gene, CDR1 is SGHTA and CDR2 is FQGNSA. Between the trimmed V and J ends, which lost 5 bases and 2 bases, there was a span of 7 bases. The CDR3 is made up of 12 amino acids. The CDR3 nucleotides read TGTGCCAGCAGCAGGGTCCCCTACGAGCAGTACTTC. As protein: CASSRVPYEQYF. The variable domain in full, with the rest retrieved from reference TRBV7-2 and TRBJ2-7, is GAGVSQSPSNKVTEKGKDVELRCDPISGHTALYWYRQSLGQGLEFLIYFQGNSAPDKSGLPSDRFSAERTGGSVSTLTIQRTQQEDSAVYLCASSRVPYEQYFGPGTRLTVT.

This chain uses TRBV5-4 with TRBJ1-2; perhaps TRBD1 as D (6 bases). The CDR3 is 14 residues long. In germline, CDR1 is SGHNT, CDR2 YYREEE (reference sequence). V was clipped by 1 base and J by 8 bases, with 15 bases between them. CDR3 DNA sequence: TGTGCCAGCAGCTTGAAGACAGGAGGTACGGGCTACACCTTC. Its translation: CASSLKTGGTGYTF. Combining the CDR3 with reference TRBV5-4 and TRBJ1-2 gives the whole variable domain ETGVTQSPTHLIKTRGQQVTLRCSSQSGHNTVSWYQQALGQGPQFIFQYYREEENGRGNFPPRFSGLQFPNYSSELNVNALELDDSALYLCASSLKTGGTGYTFGSGTRLTVV.

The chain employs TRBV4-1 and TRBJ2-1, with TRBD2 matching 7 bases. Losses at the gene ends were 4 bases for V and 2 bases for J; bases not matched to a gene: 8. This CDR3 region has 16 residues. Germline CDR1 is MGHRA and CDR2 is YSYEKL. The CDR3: CASSRGPGLTYNEQFF. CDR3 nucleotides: TGCGCCAGCAGCCGAGGTCCGGGACTAACCTACAATGAGCAGTTCTTC.

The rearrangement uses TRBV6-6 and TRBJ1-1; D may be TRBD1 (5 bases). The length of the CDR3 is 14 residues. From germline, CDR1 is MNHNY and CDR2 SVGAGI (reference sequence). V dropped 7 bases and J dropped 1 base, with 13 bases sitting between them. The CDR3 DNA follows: TGTGCCAGCACCGCAGGGACTCGGAACACTGAAGCTTTCTTT. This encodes CASTAGTRNTEAFF.

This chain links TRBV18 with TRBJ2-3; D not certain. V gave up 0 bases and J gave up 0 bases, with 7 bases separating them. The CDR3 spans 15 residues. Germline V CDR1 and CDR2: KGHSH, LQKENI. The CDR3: CASSPPSLSTDTQYF. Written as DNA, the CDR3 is TGTGCCAGCTCACCACCTAGTTTGAGCACAGATACGCAGTATTTT.